The sequence of this T cell receptor beta chain was determined in a study of blood T cell repertoires in COVID-19. Study summary: COVID-19 samples from acute and convalescent phases originated in the United States, Italy and Spain. T cells, B-cell-depleted T cells, or PBMCs provided the cDNA or gDNA that served as material.

The CDR3 consists of 14 residues. V was pared by 4 bases and J by 7 bases, with 14 bases between. Germline assignment: CDR1 SGHAT and CDR2 FQNNGV. Per the original data handling: Reference gene primer amplification in the assay estimated nucleated cell counts. This table comes from immunoSEQ multiplex PCR, and its TCRdb copy is limited to in-frame clones, with some not included. That table gives V, J and clone size, and the DNA gave D and trimming. The sample gives 350,000 to 550,000 clones, 80% to 90% of which show up once; roughly 4.3% is in the top ten. J is TRBJ2-4 and V is TRBV11-2; tentatively, D is TRBD2 (6 bases). The receptor's source is a woman in her twenties or thirties with acute or convalescent COVID-19. The sequencing input was peripheral blood. In DNA form, the CDR3 reads TGTGCCAGCAGCTCTCGGGGACTGAAGAACATTCAGTACTTC. Protein: CASSSRGLKNIQYF.